This TCR beta chain was retrieved from a study of prognosis after radiotherapy for stage I lung cancer. Overall study: Among the non-small cell lung cancer patients, all were considered medically inoperable. With a biologically effective dose of at least 100 Gy, radiotherapy took the form of SBRT split into 3 to 5 fractions. No patient received concurrent therapy with stereotactic body radiotherapy.

This clonotype appeared many times. A much larger clone lies one base from this, so it may be a read error. The CDR3 loop spans 14 amino acids. Germline assignment: CDR1 MNHNS and CDR2 SASEGT. With two-round multiplex PCR, TCR beta CDR3 sequences were amplified from genomic DNA. The use of primers specific to each TRBV and TRBJ gene characterized first-round PCR. TCRdb re-called the multiplex PCR reads through MiXCR, storing one row per CDR3 protein. The sample lists tens of thousands of distinct CDR3 sequences, about 43% seen once, with approximately 17% in the top ten. Specimen: PBMCs, collected before or after stereotactic body radiation therapy (not recorded which). The receptor was derived from a donor aged 50 or older with non-small cell lung cancer. The chain couples TRBV6-1 to TRBJ2-7, with D possibly being TRBD2 (7 bases). This CDR3 is CAGSQRGGLYEQYF. DNA for the CDR3: TGTGCCGGCAGCCAAAGGGGGGGATTGTACGAGCAGTACTTC.